Listed here is a single TCR beta chain. The antigen is unknown. The data derive from a study of Graves' ophthalmopathy and Graves' hyperthyroidism. Notes on the study in general: Ophthalmopathy progression was predicted by the model at 70.59% sensitivity and 72% to 80% specificity.

CDR3 regions of TCR beta were amplified from RNA transcripts. HTBI primers primed a first-round RT-PCR, and a second-round multiplex PCR followed. TCRdb re-called the multiplex PCR reads through MiXCR, storing one row per CDR3 protein. The sample lists around 1,000,000 distinct CDR3 sequences; 35% to 40% were seen once. The sequenced sample consisted of peripheral blood or thyroid tissue (not recorded which). The TCR comes from an adult man with Graves' hyperthyroidism.

CDR3 DNA sequence: TGCGCCAGCAGCTCGGGACCGGGACAGGGGAACGAGCAGTACTTC. This codes for CASSSGPGQGNEQYF. The J gene is TRBJ2-7, the V gene TRBV5-1; 10 bases are shared with TRBD1. The CDR3 sequence is 15 residues long. Germline CDR1 reads SGHRS; CDR2 reads YFSETQ. V lost 3 bases, J lost 5 bases, and 8 bases stayed unmatched.